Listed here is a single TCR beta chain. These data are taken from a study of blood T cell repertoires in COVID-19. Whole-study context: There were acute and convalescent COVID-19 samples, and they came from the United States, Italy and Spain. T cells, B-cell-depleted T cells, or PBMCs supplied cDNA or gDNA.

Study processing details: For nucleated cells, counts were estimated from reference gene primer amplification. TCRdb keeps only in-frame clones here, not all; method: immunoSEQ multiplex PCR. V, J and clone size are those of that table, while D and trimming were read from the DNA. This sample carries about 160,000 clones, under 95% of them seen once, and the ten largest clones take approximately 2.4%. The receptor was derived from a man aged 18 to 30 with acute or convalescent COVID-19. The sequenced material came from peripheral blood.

The CDR3 is CASSEELPRDNEQFF. The CDR3 coding sequence is TGTGCCAGCAGTGAAGAACTCCCCCGGGACAATGAGCAGTTCTTC. The chain uses TRBV2 and TRBJ2-1; no clear D. Trimming pared 1 base from V and 5 bases from J, leaving 12 bases between. The CDR3 length is 15 residues. Germline V gives CDR1 SNHLY, CDR2 FYNNEI.